These 9 T cell receptor beta chains were sequenced from one sample in a study of technical replicates of blood from a handful of donors (dated by TCRdb to about 2017). Library generation was performed with the immunoSEQ multiplex PCR assay. What TCRdb holds here is the immuneACCESS table cut down to in-frame rearrangements. Part of the clones is not present; checked against another copy, under half of the missing clones reflect an unresolved V gene, and the others are unexplained. The sample data list roughly 100,000 clones, and around 95% of these were observed just once. The top ten hold approximately 0.22% of the sample. Sequencing was carried out using T cells isolated from PBMCs. These receptors were taken from a human donor in good health.

The chain uses TRBV5-1 and TRBJ1-3; maybe TRBD1 (5 bases). CDR3 length: 16 residues. Germline loops: CDR1 SGHRS, CDR2 YFSETQ. V lost 5 bases, J lost 2 bases, and 17 bases lay in between. This CDR3 reads CASSKSGNVAGNTIYF. The CDR3 bases are TGCGCCAGCAGTAAATCAGGGAACGTCGCTGGAAACACCATATATTTT.

V usage is TRBV27 and J usage is TRBJ1-2, with 9 bases identical to TRBD1. V shed 3 bases and J 7 bases; nucleotides not matched to a gene: 9. The CDR3 is made up of 15 amino acids. Germline V gene lookup returns CDR1 MNHEY and CDR2 SMNVEV (reference sequence). For the CDR3, the DNA is TGTGCCAGCAGTTTGTCTTCGGGACAGGGCGGTGGCTACACCTTC. Translating it yields CASSLSSGQGGGYTF.

The chain recombines TRBV5-1 with TRBJ2-5; 8 nucleotides align to TRBD2. Trimming took 3 bases from V and 5 from J; bases not matched to a gene: 12. The V gene's germline CDR1 is SGHRS and CDR2 YFSETQ. The CDR3 is 16 amino acids. The CDR3 region has the DNA TGCGCCAGCAGCTCGGCCCTGGGGACTAGGCTGGAGACCCAGTACTTC. This translates into CASSSALGTRLETQYF.

This clone was detected only once. The chain carries TRBV15 and TRBJ2-7; tentative D call: TRBD2 (5 bases). The V gene lost 5 bases and the J gene lost 6 bases, with 17 bases spanning the gap. Germline-derived CDR1 and CDR2 are LNHNV and YYDKDF (reference sequence). This CDR3 spans 14 amino acids. The DNA of the CDR3 is TGTGCCACCAGCCTCCGCGGAAGGAGGAGCGAGCAGTACTTC. Translation gives CATSLRGRRSEQYF.

J is TRBJ2-7 and V is TRBV18, with a possible D match to TRBD2 (7 bases). Germline CDR1 and CDR2: KGHSH and LQKENI. Trimming removed 2 bases at V and 5 bases at J, with 13 bases between. The CDR3 is made up of 14 amino acids. The CDR3 DNA reads TGTGCCAGCTCACCAACGAGGGGGGGGAACGAGCAGTACTTC. Translation gives CASSPTRGGNEQYF.

The CDR3 here is CASSKADSSYEQYF. The CDR3 bases are TGTGCCAGCAGCAAAGCCGACAGCTCCTACGAGCAGTACTTC. V usage is TRBV21-1 and J usage is TRBJ2-7; the D call in the table, TRBD1, was not verified against the DNA. TRBV21-1 is a known pseudogene. The CDR3 totals 14 residues.

The V and J genes are TRBV7-8 and TRBJ1-2, with 9 nucleotides matching TRBD1. The CDR3 is made up of 14 amino acids. Unmatched junction bases numbered 3, after V lost 5 bases and J lost 2 bases. The germline V gene encodes CDR1 SGHVS and CDR2 FQNEAQ. Here the CDR3 reads CASSATGGNYGYTF. The DNA for the CDR3 is TGTGCCAGCAGCGCGACAGGGGGAAACTATGGCTACACCTTC.

The chain links TRBV5-6 to TRBJ1-1, with D possibly being TRBD1 (6 bases). Germline loops: CDR1 SGHDT, CDR2 YYEEEE. There are 14 residues in the CDR3. V dropped 0 bases and J dropped 0 bases, with 6 bases sitting between them. Written as DNA, the CDR3 is TGTGCCAGCAGCTTGGGACAGGTGAACACTGAAGCTTTCTTT. Protein product: CASSLGQVNTEAFF.

This clone was picked up one time. V gene TRBV11-2 combines with J gene TRBJ2-2, with TRBD1 matching 9 bases. J lost 0 bases, V lost 1 base, and 9 bases had no gene match. The germline V gene has CDR1 SGHAT and CDR2 FQNNGV. The CDR3 runs 19 residues. CDR3 region: CASSLVFRDRVSNTGELFF. The CDR3 DNA reads TGTGCCAGCAGCTTAGTGTTCCGGGACAGGGTGTCGAACACCGGGGAGCTGTTTTTT.